This is a list of T cell receptor beta chains from one sample in a study of blood T cell repertoires in COVID-19. Profiled with immunoSEQ multiplex PCR; TCRdb holds only in-frame clones, not every one. The table includes over 25,000 clones, roughly 80% detected once. Sequenced sample: peripheral blood. These TCRs come from a woman of 80 years or more with acute or convalescent COVID-19. CDR3s include the opening cysteine and the closing phenylalanine or tryptophan. The D gene is left open where the match is weak. A row's size may be missing; if present it is once, few, many or a size class.

d_gene	abundance	v_gene	j_gene	CDR3nt	CDR3aa
.	once	TRBV18	TRBJ1-1	TGTGCCAGCTCGCTAACCCAGAACACTGAAGCTTTCTTT	CASSLTQNTEAFF
TRBD1	.	TRBV14	TRBJ2-5	TGTGCCAGCAGCCAGGTGTTACAGGGGGAGACCCAGTACTTC	CASSQVLQGETQYF
TRBD1	.	TRBV6-5	TRBJ1-4	TGTGCCAGCAGCGTTCAGGGGGAGCTTAATGAAAAACTGTTTTTT	CASSVQGELNEKLFF
.	.	TRBV6-6	TRBJ1-1	TGTGCCAGCCCTACAGGCACTGAAGCTTTCTTT	CASPTGTEAFF
.	.	TRBV6-6	TRBJ1-1	TGTGCCAGCAGACAACATCCGAACACTGAAGCTTTCTTT	CASRQHPNTEAFF
TRBD2	.	TRBV27	TRBJ2-7	TGTGCCAGCAGTCCATACCGTCCGGGACTAGGCTACGAGCAGTACTTC	CASSPYRPGLGYEQYF
.	.	TRBV27	TRBJ2-2	TGTGCCAGCAGTTTAGGGTGGAGGAACACCGGGGAGCTGTTTTTT	CASSLGWRNTGELFF
.	.	TRBV6-6	TRBJ2-7	TGTGCCAGCAGTCCCAGAGGTAGTTCCGAGCAGTACTTC	CASSPRGSSEQYF
TRBD2	.	TRBV27	TRBJ2-7	TGTGCCAGCAGTCCCCGACTAGCGGGGGGGCGGGAGCAGTACTTC	CASSPRLAGGREQYF
TRBD2	few	TRBV24-1	TRBJ2-1	TGTGCCACCAGTGATTTTTCCACTAGCGGGAGGAACAATGAGCAGTTCTTC	CATSDFSTSGRNNEQFF
TRBD1	.	TRBV5-4	TRBJ2-1	TGTGCCAGCAGCTACTCGACGGGACAGCAAAATGAGCAGTTCTTC	CASSYSTGQQNEQFF
.	.	TRBV2	TRBJ1-4	TGTGCCAGCAGTTTTAAACGACAGGCCTCCAATGAAAAACTGTTTTTT	CASSFKRQASNEKLFF
.	.	TRBV7-9	TRBJ1-2	TGTGCCAGCAGCTCCGGACAGATCTATGGCTACACCTTC	CASSSGQIYGYTF
TRBD2	.	TRBV28	TRBJ2-7	TGTGCCAGCAGTACCAGTCGACCCAGCTCCGGGACTAGGACCCACGAGCAGTACTTC	CASSTSRPSSGTRTHEQYF
.	.	TRBV7-9	TRBJ1-4	TGTGCCAGCAGCTTAGAGGCGGGGAAACTGTTTTTT	CASSLEAGKLFF
TRBD2	.	TRBV7-7	TRBJ2-3	TGTGCTAGCAGCAGCGGGACTAGCGGGGGCACAGATACGCAGTATTTT	CASSSGTSGGTDTQYF
.	.	TRBV24-1	TRBJ2-7	TGTGCCACCAGTGGACCTAGCGACGAGCAGTACTTC	CATSGPSDEQYF
TRBD2	.	TRBV6-6	TRBJ2-5	TGTGCCAGCAGCCCGCCAGCGGGGGCCGGCGCAGAGACCCAGTACTTC	CASSPPAGAGAETQYF
.	.	TRBV4-1	TRBJ2-5	TGCGCCAGCAGCCAAGGGTCGGCCAGGACTGAGGGGACCCAGTACTTC	CASSQGSARTEGTQYF
TRBD2	.	TRBV24-1	TRBJ2-1	TGTGCCACCAGTGATAGGCGGGAGGGCCACTCTGAGCAGTTCTTC	CATSDRREGHSEQFF
.	.	TRBV7-2	TRBJ2-5	TGTGCCAGCAGCTTTTATCGGTATCAAGAGACCCAGTACTTC	CASSFYRYQETQYF
.	.	TRBV2	TRBJ2-7	TGTGCCAGCACCCGAACTCTGATACAGGGCGAGCAGTACTTC	CASTRTLIQGEQYF
TRBD2	once	TRBV3-1/TRBV3-2	TRBJ2-7	TGTGCCAGCAGCCTTCTAGCGGGAGCCTACGAGCAGTACTTC	CASSLLAGAYEQYF
TRBD1	.	TRBV27	TRBJ1-2	TGTGCCAGCAGTTTAGACAGGGTGGCCTCTTCCTATTATGGCTACACCTTC	CASSLDRVASSYYGYTF
.	.	TRBV12-3/TRBV12-4	TRBJ2-2	TGTGCCAGCAGTTTTCGGGACACCGGGGAGCTGTTTTTT	CASSFRDTGELFF
TRBD1	.	TRBV19	TRBJ1-4	TGTGCCAGTAGATCGGGACAGGGAGGGGGTGAAAAACTGTTTTTT	CASRSGQGGGEKLFF
TRBD1	once	TRBV12-5	TRBJ2-7	TGTGCTAGTGGTTTGGAGACAGGGGCCGACGAGCAGTACTTC	CASGLETGADEQYF
.	.	TRBV11-2	TRBJ2-7	TGTGCCAGCAGCCTTTTCAGCAGGGTCTCCTACGAGCAGTACTTC	CASSLFSRVSYEQYF
.	.	TRBV5-1	TRBJ2-1	TGCGCCAGCAGCCCTGGACAGACTTACAATGAGCAGTTCTTC	CASSPGQTYNEQFF
TRBD2	.	TRBV3-1/TRBV3-2	TRBJ2-1	TGTGCCAGCAGCCGATCCTCCGGGACTATTTACAATGAGCAGTTCTTC	CASSRSSGTIYNEQFF
TRBD2	.	TRBV5-4	TRBJ2-7	TGTGCCAGCAGCCCGCCTAGCGGGAGGGCCGGGGAGCAGTACTTC	CASSPPSGRAGEQYF
.	.	TRBV5-1	TRBJ1-1	TGCGCCAGCAGCTTGGAAGCACTTTCGAACACTGAAGCTTTCTTT	CASSLEALSNTEAFF
.	.	TRBV27	TRBJ1-4	TGTGCCAGCAGTTTGGGCGGGTTGGGAAATAGTGAAAAACTGTTTTTT	CASSLGGLGNSEKLFF
.	.	TRBV9	TRBJ1-3	TGTGCCAGCAGCGTAGGGCGGTCAAGGCCTGGAAACACCATATATTTT	CASSVGRSRPGNTIYF
.	.	TRBV6-4	TRBJ1-3	TGTGCCAGCAGGACCGAATTGTCGGCGACTAGCCCTGGAAACACCATATATTTT	CASRTELSATSPGNTIYF
.	.	TRBV18	TRBJ2-1	TGTGCCAGCTCACCACCGGGGACGGGAGTCTACAATGAGCAGTTCTTC	CASSPPGTGVYNEQFF
.	.	TRBV14	TRBJ2-2	TGTGCCAGCAGCCCCCTACAGGGGAACACCGGGGAGCTGTTTTTT	CASSPLQGNTGELFF
.	few	TRBV28	TRBJ2-7	TGTGCCAGCAGTTCCCCACAGGCGGTGGGTAACTACGAGCAGTACTTC	CASSSPQAVGNYEQYF
.	few	TRBV18	TRBJ2-7	TGTGCCAGCTCACCATCCGGCAGGGCCCACGAGCAGTACTTC	CASSPSGRAHEQYF
.	.	TRBV9	TRBJ2-1	TGTGCCAGCAGCGTAGCCGGCTACAATGAGCAGTTCTTC	CASSVAGYNEQFF
.	.	TRBV5-1	TRBJ2-2	TGCGCCAGCAGCTTGGACGGGACGAACACCGGGGAGCTGTTTTTT	CASSLDGTNTGELFF
.	.	TRBV4-3	TRBJ2-7	TGCGCCAGCAGCCAAGAGGGGGGGACAACCTACGAGCAGTACTTC	CASSQEGGTTYEQYF
.	.	TRBV7-8	TRBJ2-7	TGTGCCAGCAGCTTAGATCGTGTCAGGCAGTACTTC	CASSLDRVRQYF
.	.	TRBV28	TRBJ1-5	TGTGCCAGCAGTTTACCCCCGAGGGTAAGAAGCAATCAGCCCCAGCATTTT	CASSLPPRVRSNQPQHF
.	once	TRBV24-1	TRBJ2-1	TGTGCCACCAGTGATGGGACGGACAGGGAGGGCGATGAGCAGTTCTTC	CATSDGTDREGDEQFF
.	.	TRBV5-1	TRBJ2-7	TGCGCCAGCAGCTTGGCCGGTGGAGGGAGTGTCGAGCAGTACTTC	CASSLAGGGSVEQYF
.	few	TRBV29-1	TRBJ2-3	TGCAGCGTTGGGCTGGGGCAAAGTACAGATACGCAGTATTTT	CSVGLGQSTDTQYF
TRBD2	.	TRBV11-2	TRBJ2-5	TGTGCCAGCAGCTTCGGGACTAGCGGGTCGGGGGGGGAGACCCAGTACTTC	CASSFGTSGSGGETQYF
.	.	TRBV29-1	TRBJ1-1	TGCAGCGGGGCGGCAGGGGTCGACACTGAAGCTTTCTTT	CSGAAGVDTEAFF
.	.	TRBV18	TRBJ1-6	TGTGCCAGCCGGGTTTTGGATAATTCACCCCTCCACTTT	CASRVLDNSPLHF
TRBD2	once	TRBV10-3	TRBJ2-2	TGTGCCATCAGTCCCGAAGCTGCCCTAGCGGGAGGGACCGGGGAGCTGTTTTTT	CAISPEAALAGGTGELFF
TRBD2	.	TRBV29-1	TRBJ2-3	TGCAGCGTTGAAAATCTAGCGGGAGTAACAGATACGCAGTATTTT	CSVENLAGVTDTQYF
TRBD1	once	TRBV5-1	TRBJ1-1	TGCGCCAGCAGGTTGACCGGGACAGGGGGGAACACTGAAGCTTTCTTT	CASRLTGTGGNTEAFF
TRBD1	.	TRBV19	TRBJ1-1	TGTGCCAGTAGCCGTCAACAGGGGAACGCTGAAGCTTTCTTT	CASSRQQGNAEAFF
TRBD1	.	TRBV18	TRBJ2-7	TGTGCCAGCTCACCAGTACAGGGGGTCTTCGAGCAGTACTTC	CASSPVQGVFEQYF
.	.	TRBV15	TRBJ1-5	TGTGCCACCAGCAGAGATGTCCAGGGAGGGGGTCAGCCCCAGCATTTT	CATSRDVQGGGQPQHF
.	.	TRBV19	TRBJ1-5	TGTGCCAGTAGCTGGACAGTTACGGATCAGCCCCAGCATTTT	CASSWTVTDQPQHF
.	.	TRBV11-3	TRBJ2-1	TGTGCCAGCAGCTTAGGCGGATACAATGAGCAGTTCTTC	CASSLGGYNEQFF
.	.	TRBV25-1	TRBJ1-6	TGTGCCAGCAGTGAATCACAAGCAGGGTCTAATTCACCCCTCCACTTT	CASSESQAGSNSPLHF
TRBD1	.	TRBV11-2	TRBJ1-1	TGTGCCAGCAGCTTCCTTGACAGGGTCACTGAAGCTTTCTTT	CASSFLDRVTEAFF